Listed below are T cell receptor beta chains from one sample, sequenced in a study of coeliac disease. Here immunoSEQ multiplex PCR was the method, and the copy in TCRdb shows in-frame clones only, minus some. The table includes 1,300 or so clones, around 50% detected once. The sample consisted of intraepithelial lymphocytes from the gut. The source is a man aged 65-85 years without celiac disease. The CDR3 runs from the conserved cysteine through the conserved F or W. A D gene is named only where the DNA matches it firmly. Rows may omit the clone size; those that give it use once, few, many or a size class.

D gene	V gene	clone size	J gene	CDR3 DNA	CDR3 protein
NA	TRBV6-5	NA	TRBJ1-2	TGTGCCAGCAGTGACTCTACCAGATACACCTTC	CASSDSTRYTF
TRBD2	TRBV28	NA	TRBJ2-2	TGTGCCAGCAGCAGGACTAGCGGGGGAATGTCCGGGGAGCTGTTTTTT	CASSRTSGGMSGELFF
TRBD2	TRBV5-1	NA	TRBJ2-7	TGCGCCAGCAGCCCGGGGGGAAAACCTCACGAGCAGTACTTC	CASSPGGKPHEQYF
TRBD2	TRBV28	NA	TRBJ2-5	TGTGCCAGCAGTTTTTATGGTGGTAGCGGGGGGGAATGGGAGACCCAGTACTTC	CASSFYGGSGGEWETQYF
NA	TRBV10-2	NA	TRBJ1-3	TGCGCCAGCAGCCTACAGGGAGCTGGCTCTGGAAACACCATATATTTT	CASSLQGAGSGNTIYF
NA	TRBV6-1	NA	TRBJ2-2	TGTGCCAGCAGTGAGGGCTTCGCCGCCACCGGGGAGCTGTTTTTT	CASSEGFAATGELFF
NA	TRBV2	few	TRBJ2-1	TGTGCCAGCAGTGAATTGGGCGACTACAATGAGCAGTTCTTC	CASSELGDYNEQFF
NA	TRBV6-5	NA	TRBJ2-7	TGTGCCAGCAGTTACACAGAAAACTACGAGCAGTACTTC	CASSYTENYEQYF
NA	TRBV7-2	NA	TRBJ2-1	TGTGCCAGCAGCTTAGCGCCCCGGAGTGTAAATGAGCAGTTCTTC	CASSLAPRSVNEQFF
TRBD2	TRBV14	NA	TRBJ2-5	TGTGCCAGCAGCCAGGGACTAGCGGAGACCCAGTACTTC	CASSQGLAETQYF